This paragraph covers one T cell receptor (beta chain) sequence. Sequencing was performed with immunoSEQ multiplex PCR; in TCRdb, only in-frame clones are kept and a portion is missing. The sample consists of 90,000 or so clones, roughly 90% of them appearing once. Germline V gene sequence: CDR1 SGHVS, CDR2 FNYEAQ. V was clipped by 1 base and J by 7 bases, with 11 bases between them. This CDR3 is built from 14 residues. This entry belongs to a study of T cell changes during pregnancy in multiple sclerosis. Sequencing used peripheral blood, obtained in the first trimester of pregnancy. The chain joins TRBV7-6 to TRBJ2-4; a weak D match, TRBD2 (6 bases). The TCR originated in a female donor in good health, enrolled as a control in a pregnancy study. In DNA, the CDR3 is TGTGCCAGCAGCTTAGGGGACTGGATGAACATTCAGTACTTC. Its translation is CASSLGDWMNIQYF.